These 20 T cell receptor beta chains came from one sample sequenced in a study of blood T cell repertoires in COVID-19. This table comes from immunoSEQ multiplex PCR, and its TCRdb copy is limited to in-frame clones, with some not included. The sample contains 100,000 to 150,000 clones, around four fifths of which appear only once. Material: peripheral blood. The receptors stem from a man at least 80 years old with active or convalescent COVID-19.

The V and J genes are TRBV7-9 and TRBJ2-7; TRBD1 is a possible D gene (6 bases). Between the trimmed V and J ends, which lost 6 bases and 0 bases, there was a span of 9 bases. Germline values: CDR1 SEHNR, CDR2 FQNEAQ (reference sequence). The CDR3 spans 13 residues. In nucleotides, the CDR3 is TGTGCCAGCAGTCAGGGGATCTCCTACGAGCAGTACTTC. Protein sequence: CASSQGISYEQYF.

The rearrangement joins TRBV7-8 to TRBJ1-2; 10 nucleotides agree with TRBD1. Germline values: CDR1 SGHVS, CDR2 FQNEAQ. This CDR3 is built from 16 residues. V trimming: 1 base; J trimming: 7 bases; junction bases outside the gene matches: 9. For the CDR3, the DNA is TGTGCCAGCAGCTTAGATCCGGGACAGGGGTCTATTGGCTACACCTTC. This gives the protein CASSLDPGQGSIGYTF.

This clone occurred once. The V call is TRBV2, the J call TRBJ2-5, with 12 bases lining up with TRBD2. This CDR3 is built from 13 residues. Germline CDR1 is SNHLY and CDR2 is FYNNEI. Germline trimming cut 7 bases from V and 9 bases from J; bases unmatched to any gene: 6. CDR3 amino acids: CASMKTSGGPQYF. Written as DNA, the CDR3 is TGTGCCAGCATGAAGACTAGCGGGGGCCCCCAGTACTTC.

The V call is TRBV12-5, the J call TRBJ2-7; perhaps TRBD1 as D (5 bases). Germline CDR1 and CDR2: LGHNT and FRNRAP. The ends were cut back, 6 bases at V and 0 bases at J, with 12 bases in the middle. CDR3 length equals 14 residues. The CDR3 DNA reads as TGTGCTAGTGGGTCACAGGCTAACTCCTACGAGCAGTACTTC. It codes for CASGSQANSYEQYF.

This clone was recorded once. The rearrangement uses TRBV6-5 and TRBJ2-6; no firm D call. V was cut by 5 bases and J by 5 bases, with 10 bases left in between. Looked up from germline, CDR1 is MNHEY and CDR2 is SVGAGI. The CDR3 extends over 14 amino acids. The CDR3 nucleotides read TGTGCCAGCAGTAGTGACAAGTGGGCCAACGTCCTGACTTTC. Its translation is CASSSDKWANVLTF.

The chain uses TRBV5-1 and TRBJ1-2, with D perhaps matching TRBD1 (6 bases). Looked up from germline, CDR1 is SGHRS and CDR2 is YFSETQ. CDR3 length: 13 residues. The V end was cut by 0 bases, the J end by 7 bases, with 10 bases between. This chain's CDR3 is CASSLGQGPGYTF. DNA of the CDR3: TGCGCCAGCAGCTTGGGGCAGGGGCCTGGCTACACCTTC.

This clone has more than one count but fewer than ten. The rearrangement joins TRBV4-3 to TRBJ2-7; no definite D call. The CDR3 is 14 residues long. V lost 1 base and J lost 3, with 10 bases in between. Germline V gives CDR1 LGHNA, CDR2 YSLEER. For the CDR3, the DNA is TGCGCCAGCAGCCAAGGGGCACAGAACTACGAGCAGTACTTC. This sequence encodes CASSQGAQNYEQYF.

The chain employs TRBV12-3 or TRBV12-4 and TRBJ2-7; D remains unclear. V was cut by 5 bases and J by 2 bases, with 4 bases left in between. CDR3 length: 11 residues. The CDR3 loop reads CASSVAYEQYF. CDR3 sequence (DNA): TGTGCCAGCAGTGTCGCCTACGAGCAGTACTTC.

This clone was recorded a few times. The chain links TRBV19 to TRBJ1-4; maybe TRBD1 (5 bases). The germline gives CDR1 LNHDA, CDR2 SQIVND (reference sequence). The CDR3 sequence is 13 residues long. V dropped 3 bases and J dropped 6 bases, with 8 bases sitting between them. The DNA of the CDR3 is TGTGCCAGTAGTATCACCAGGGATGAAAAACTGTTTTTT. It translates to CASSITRDEKLFF.

This sequence joins TRBV24-1 and TRBJ2-2, with D hard to call. V was clipped by 0 bases and J by 6 bases, with 10 bases between them. CDR1 is KGHDR and CDR2 is SFDVKD in the germline V gene. The CDR3 spans 15 residues. This CDR3 is CATSDLGSLAGELFF. The CDR3 DNA follows: TGTGCCACCAGTGATTTGGGCAGTTTGGCCGGGGAGCTGTTTTTT.

The chain has TRBV6-2 or TRBV6-3 and TRBJ2-2, with D unclear. The ends were cut back, 2 bases at V and 2 bases at J, with 6 bases in the middle. Germline CDR1 and CDR2: MNHEY and SVGEGT. The CDR3 has 14 residues. The CDR3 protein is CASSYRSNTGELFF. The DNA for the CDR3 is TGTGCCAGCAGTTACCGTTCCAACACCGGGGAGCTGTTTTTT.

The V and J genes are TRBV9 and TRBJ2-7; D might be TRBD2 (6 bases). Germline CDR1 and CDR2: SGDLS and YYNGEE. This CDR3 is 15 amino acids long. V was trimmed by 4 bases and J by 5 bases, leaving 19 bases between them. Here the CDR3 DNA reads TGTGCCAGCAGCTCCCTACGTAGGAGGGGTCACGAGCAGTACTTC. Amino acids: CASSSLRRRGHEQYF.

The V and J genes are TRBV6-1 and TRBJ1-1; D is unresolved. The V and J ends lost 3 bases and 0 bases respectively, with 8 bases between them. Germline CDR1 is MNHNS and CDR2 is SASEGT. This CDR3 is built from 14 residues. This CDR3 is CASSDPPLNTEAFF. The CDR3 bases are TGTGCCAGCAGTGATCCCCCCTTGAACACTGAAGCTTTCTTT.

The chain has TRBV4-3 and TRBJ2-7; 12 bases map to TRBD1. Germline loops: CDR1 LGHNA, CDR2 YSLEER. The CDR3 is 16 residues long. Trimming removed 1 base from V and 7 bases from J; junction bases left unmatched: 8. The CDR3 is CASSQVWGTGGMEQYF. In nucleotides, the CDR3 is TGCGCCAGCAGCCAAGTGTGGGGGACAGGGGGCATGGAGCAGTACTTC.

This clone came up once. The V gene is TRBV9, the J gene TRBJ1-1; D is unresolved. The germline V and J ends were trimmed by 0 bases and 1 base, with 10 bases remaining between them. Germline CDR1 is SGDLS and CDR2 is YYNGEE. This CDR3 region has 15 residues. CDR3 protein: CASSVDPGRNTEAFF. The CDR3 DNA is TGTGCCAGCAGCGTAGATCCGGGAAGGAACACTGAAGCTTTCTTT.

As concerns this clone: Germline is not matched at one junction end, which may reflect a read error. The chain is built from TRBV2 and TRBJ2-5, with 9 bases lining up with TRBD2. Germline V gives CDR1 SNHLY, CDR2 FYNNEI. This CDR3 has 14 amino acids. The CDR3 loop reads CASSDLAGYETQYF. The CDR3 DNA sequence: TGTGCCAGTAGTGACCTAGCGGGGTATGAGACCCAGTACTTC.

In nucleotides, the CDR3 is TGCGCCAGCAGCTTGGAAGGGACAGGGCGCAATCAGCCCCAGCATTTT. This translates into CASSLEGTGRNQPQHF. This sequence joins TRBV5-1 and TRBJ1-5; TRBD1 aligns across 9 bases. The CDR3 covers 16 residues. V lost 0 bases, J lost 2 bases, and 3 bases stayed unmatched. CDR1 and CDR2 from the germline V gene are SGHRS and YFSETQ.

The chain couples TRBV28 to TRBJ1-3; tentatively, D is TRBD1 (6 bases). This CDR3 region has 19 residues. V lost 1 base and J 4 bases, leaving 23 bases between the germline ends. Germline assignment: CDR1 MDHEN and CDR2 SYDVKM. This CDR3 is CASSLSGGSTHHKGNTIYF. The CDR3 coding sequence is TGTGCCAGCAGTTTATCGGGGGGCTCGACTCACCATAAGGGAAACACCATATATTTT.

V and J are TRBV10-3 and TRBJ2-1, with TRBD1 identical over 7 bases. This CDR3 is built from 15 residues. Per germline, CDR1 ENHRY and CDR2 SYGVKD. Trimming removed 3 bases from V and 8 bases from J; junction bases left unmatched: 10. CDR3 sequence: CAISDNQGDGYEQFF. The DNA of the CDR3 is TGTGCCATCAGTGATAATCAGGGGGATGGATATGAGCAGTTCTTC.

This clone occurred once. This chain uses TRBV12-3 or TRBV12-4 with TRBJ2-1; D is uncertain. The V end was cut by 2 bases, the J end by 7 bases, with 9 bases between. The CDR3 is 13 residues long. Here the CDR3 DNA reads TGTGCCAGCAGTTTAAGCAGGTTAAATGAGCAGTTCTTC. It specifies CASSLSRLNEQFF.